The entry below gives a single T cell receptor beta chain sequence along with its context. Its antigen is undetermined. Its ends do not fully match the called genes, so a read error is possible. The data are from a study of T cells in Graves' hyperthyroidism and ophthalmopathy. Study as a whole: Before treatment of any kind, peripheral blood was taken at initial diagnosis.

Amplification of TCR beta CDR3 regions was performed using RNA transcripts as template. HTBI primers drove first-round RT-PCR of the TCR CDR3. TCRdb analysed the multiplex PCR reads with MiXCR anew, one entry per CDR3 protein. This sample carries 600,000 to 750,000 distinct CDR3 sequences, 17% of them seen once, and the ten largest clones take 15% to 19%. Findings and caveats of the study: The model predicted ophthalmopathy a median around 6 months before onset.

On the basis of clinical symptoms, serum thyroxine and TRAb, thyroid ultrasound and orbital computed tomography, diagnoses were made. This CDR3 comprises 13 residues. Germline V CDR1 and CDR2: MNHEY, SMNVEV (reference sequence). The specimen was blood. This sequence originates from a man aged 50 or older with Graves' hyperthyroidism. This chain uses TRBV27 with TRBJ2-5, with 9 nucleotides matching TRBD2. The CDR3 protein is CASSLLAGNYVHF. The CDR3 DNA is TGTGCCAGCAGCCTCCTAGCGGGAAATTACGTACACTTC.